This paragraph reports one T cell receptor beta chain. This sample is part of a study of CD8 T cells in Susac syndrome. cDNA came from about 0.5 to 1 ug RNA primed by random hexamers. TCRdb ran MiXCR on the immunoSEQ multiplex PCR reads and lists one entry per CDR3 protein. The table lists approximately 70,000 distinct CDR3 sequences, about 95% of them singletons, with approximately 0.25% in the top ten. The germline CDR1 and CDR2 sequences are MNHEY and SVGAGI. V was clipped by 5 bases and J by 5 bases, with 12 bases between them. The CDR3 totals 13 residues. This clonotype was obtained from a human donor in good health. This sequence joins TRBV6-5 and TRBJ1-1; unclear D gene. The material sequenced was CD8+ T cells from PBMCs. The CDR3 DNA sequence: TGTGCCAGCAGTCGGGGAGGGAGAACTGAAGCTTTCTTT. Translated: CASSRGGRTEAFF.